These 21 T cell receptor beta chains share one sample of origin, sequenced in a study of blood T cell repertoires in COVID-19. Repertoires were generated with immunoSEQ multiplex PCR, while TCRdb's copy carries only in-frame clones and drops some. The sample has 130,000 or so clones, around 63% seen once. The sequenced sample was peripheral blood. These receptors were obtained from a woman in her seventies with acute or convalescent COVID-19.

The V and J genes are TRBV7-2 and TRBJ1-5; 7 bases map to TRBD1. After removal of 5 bases from V and 3 bases from J, the junction contained 7 bases not matched to a gene. CDR1 SGHTA and CDR2 FQGNSA come from the germline V gene. The CDR3 has 15 amino acids. The CDR3 region is CASSARTGVNQPQHF. Here the CDR3 DNA reads TGTGCCAGCAGCGCGCGGACAGGAGTCAATCAGCCCCAGCATTTT.

The chain couples TRBV7-3 to TRBJ2-1; 7 positions match TRBD1. CDR3 size: 15 residues. With V trimmed by 5 bases and J by 0 bases, 4 bases remained unmatched. The germline gives CDR1 SGHTA, CDR2 FQGTGA. In DNA form, the CDR3 reads TGTGCCAGCAGCGAACAGGGGTCCTCCTACAATGAGCAGTTCTTC. This encodes CASSEQGSSYNEQFF.

The chain has TRBV29-1 and TRBJ1-3; possible D gene TRBD1, 5 bases. Trimming stripped 1 base from V and 4 bases from J, with 17 bases between. The CDR3 length is 16 residues. Germline CDR1 reads SQVTM; CDR2 reads ANQGSEA. CDR3 bases: TGCAGCGTTGAAGGGGGACTTCACCTGGCAGGAAACACCATATATTTT. Amino acids: CSVEGGLHLAGNTIYF.

This chain uses TRBV5-1 with TRBJ1-2; D not certain. The CDR3 sequence is 13 residues long. Trimming pared 0 bases from V and 3 bases from J, leaving 6 bases between. Germline V gives CDR1 SGHRS, CDR2 YFSETQ. CDR3 nucleotide sequence: TGCGCCAGCAGCTTGGGGCAAGACTATGGCTACACCTTC. It translates to CASSLGQDYGYTF.

V usage is TRBV5-5 and J usage is TRBJ2-2; tentative D call: TRBD1 (6 bases). The germline gives CDR1 SGHKS, CDR2 YYEKEE (reference sequence). This CDR3 is built from 15 residues. Trimming left V 5 bases short and J 0 bases short, with 11 bases between. CDR3 bases: TGTGCCAGCAGTTTGCAGGGGACGAACACCGGGGAGCTGTTTTTT. This codes for CASSLQGTNTGELFF.

The J gene is TRBJ2-7, the V gene TRBV27; 7 bases align to TRBD1. V shed 9 bases and J 6 bases; nucleotides not matched to a gene: 8. CDR3 length equals 12 residues. Germline V CDR1 and CDR2: MNHEY, SMNVEV (reference sequence). The CDR3 nucleotides read TGTGCCAGTAAACAGGGGCCCGGCGAGCAGTACTTC. It yields the protein CASKQGPGEQYF.

V and J are TRBV5-1 and TRBJ1-1, with a possible D match to TRBD1 (6 bases). Germline CDR1 reads SGHRS; CDR2 reads YFSETQ. The CDR3 extends over 15 amino acids. The V gene lost 5 bases and the J gene lost 4 bases, with 18 bases spanning the gap. The DNA of the CDR3 is TGCGCCAGCAGGGAACAGGGTTATCATGGCACTGAAGCTTTCTTT. This codes for CASREQGYHGTEAFF.

A single count supports this clone. V usage is TRBV28 and J usage is TRBJ1-2; D remains unclear. In germline, CDR1 is MDHEN, CDR2 SYDVKM. The CDR3 is 14 amino acids. Trimming cost V 6 bases and J 2 bases, with 13 bases left between them. DNA for the CDR3: TGTGCCAGCAGGAGCCCCGGGAGGAACTATGGCTACACCTTC. This gives the protein CASRSPGRNYGYTF.

The J gene is TRBJ2-7, the V gene TRBV28, with D possibly TRBD1 on 5 matching bases. The CDR3 contains 14 residues. Germline CDR1 reads MDHEN; CDR2 reads SYDVKM. The germline V and J ends were trimmed by 7 bases and 2 bases, with 15 bases remaining between them. DNA for the CDR3: TGTGCCAGCAAGGTCCCCAGGGTGCCCTACGAGCAGTACTTC. Its translation: CASKVPRVPYEQYF.

The genes are TRBV5-1 and TRBJ2-1; D is possibly TRBD1 (5 bases). The V gene lost 6 bases and the J gene lost 7 bases, with 20 bases spanning the gap. Looked up from germline, CDR1 is SGHRS and CDR2 is YFSETQ. The CDR3 loop spans 15 amino acids. This CDR3 is CASTALDRTLNEQFF. The CDR3 region has the DNA TGCGCCAGCACTGCGCTAGATAGGACACTAAATGAGCAGTTCTTC.

CDR3 nucleotides: TGTGCCATCAGTGAGACACAGGGAACCATGGGCACTGAAGCTTTCTTT. It translates to CAISETQGTMGTEAFF. This sequence joins TRBV10-3 and TRBJ1-1, with D possibly being TRBD1 (6 bases). This CDR3 spans 16 amino acids. V lost 2 bases and J 4 bases, leaving 17 bases between the germline ends. Germline CDR1 and CDR2: ENHRY and SYGVKD.

The chain joins TRBV6-5 to TRBJ2-3; a weak D match, TRBD1 (6 bases). The V gene's germline CDR1 is MNHEY and CDR2 SVGAGI. The CDR3 runs to 15 residues. With 0 bases removed from V and 0 bases from J, the gap between germline ends came to 7 bases. In DNA form, the CDR3 reads TGTGCCAGCAGTTACTCGGGGGCTAGCACAGATACGCAGTATTTT. Protein: CASSYSGASTDTQYF.

This clone has just a few counts. The chain joins TRBV6-2 or TRBV6-3 to TRBJ1-6; D call uncertain. The V and J ends lost 2 bases and 0 bases respectively, with 14 bases between them. The CDR3 is made up of 18 amino acids. The germline CDR1 and CDR2 sequences are MNHEY and SVGEGT. The CDR3 DNA reads as TGTGCCAGCAGTTACGAGGTCTCCCCGAGCTCCTATAATTCACCCCTCCACTTT. This translates into CASSYEVSPSSYNSPLHF.

The V and J genes are TRBV6-5 and TRBJ1-5; TRBD1 matches at 7 bases. Trimming removed 6 bases from V and 6 bases from J; junction bases left unmatched: 5. The CDR3 is 13 residues long. Germline V gene sequence: CDR1 MNHEY, CDR2 SVGAGI. CDR3 loop: CASSPEGAQPQHF. CDR3 coding DNA: TGTGCCAGCAGCCCCGAGGGGGCTCAGCCCCAGCATTTT.

The chain links TRBV25-1 to TRBJ1-4, with 9 bases identical to TRBD1. The CDR3 consists of 13 residues. Germline V gene lookup returns CDR1 MGHDK and CDR2 SYGVNS. Losses at the gene ends were 6 bases for V and 8 bases for J; bases not matched to a gene: 4. CDR3: CASRQGANEKLFF. Here the CDR3 DNA reads TGTGCCAGCAGACAGGGGGCGAACGAAAAACTGTTTTTT.

This clone came up a few times. V gene TRBV14 combines with J gene TRBJ2-1, with a tentative D call TRBD2 (7 bases). CDR1 is SGHDN and CDR2 is FVKESK in the germline V gene. Between the trimmed V and J ends, which lost 2 bases and 3 bases, there was a span of 17 bases. This CDR3 is 17 amino acids long. The DNA of the CDR3 is TGTGCCAGCAGCCAACCCAGGGGCGGGGGCCTCTACAATGAGCAGTTCTTC. Translated, it gives CASSQPRGGGLYNEQFF.

The chain couples TRBV6-1 to TRBJ2-2; 8 bases fit TRBD1. Germline values: CDR1 MNHNS, CDR2 SASEGT. After removal of 2 bases from V and 4 bases from J, the junction contained 3 bases not matched to a gene. This CDR3 is 15 amino acids long. CDR3 in DNA: TGTGCCAGCAGTGAAACAGGGGGTGTCACCGGGGAGCTGTTTTTT. It specifies CASSETGGVTGELFF.

This chain links TRBV27 with TRBJ1-2, with no clear D. The CDR3 is 13 residues long. V lost 2 bases, J lost 10 bases, and 14 bases lay in between. The V gene's germline CDR1 is MNHEY and CDR2 SMNVEV (reference sequence). DNA of the CDR3: TGTGCCAGCAGTTTAGCCAGAGGCGGTAACTACACCTTC. It yields the protein CASSLARGGNYTF.

This rearrangement joins TRBV7-3 to TRBJ2-3; D is perhaps TRBD1 (5 bases). The CDR3 totals 13 residues. CDR1 and CDR2 from the germline V gene are SGHTA and FQGTGA. Trimming pared 4 bases from V and 7 bases from J, leaving 12 bases between. CDR3 DNA: TGTGCCAGCAGCTCAGGGTCATCATATACGCAGTATTTT. Its protein is CASSSGSSYTQYF.

V and J are TRBV6-6 and TRBJ1-5; 8 nucleotides agree with TRBD1. Germline assignment: CDR1 MNHNY and CDR2 SVGAGI (reference sequence). Trimming took 5 bases from V and 6 from J; bases not matched to a gene: 12. There are 16 residues in the CDR3. In nucleotides, the CDR3 is TGTGCCAGCAGTGGCCGCCGGACAGGGTTGTTTCAGCCCCAGCATTTT. It specifies CASSGRRTGLFQPQHF.

The J gene is TRBJ1-6, the V gene TRBV7-6, with D perhaps matching TRBD1 (5 bases). The ends were cut back, 3 bases at V and 9 bases at J, with 12 bases in the middle. Germline V gene sequence: CDR1 SGHVS, CDR2 FNYEAQ. The length of the CDR3 is 14 residues. DNA of the CDR3: TGTGCCAGCAGCTTTTCAGGGAAAGGTTCACCCCTCCACTTT. This gives the protein CASSFSGKGSPLHF.